What follows are 20 T cell receptor beta chains derived from one specimen sequenced in a study of blood T cell repertoires in COVID-19. Only in-frame clones appear in the TCRdb table, and some are missing; sequencing was by immunoSEQ multiplex PCR. The sample lists 350,000 to 500,000 clones, roughly 84% occurring once. The sequencing input was PBMCs or T cells enriched from blood (not recorded which). These receptors all stem from a woman under 30 who had been exposed to COVID-19.

This clone was counted a few times. V and J are TRBV6-4 and TRBJ2-2, with 9 bases identical to TRBD1. The CDR3 loop spans 15 amino acids. Germline values: CDR1 MRHNA, CDR2 SNTAGT. Trimming cost V 5 bases and J 6 bases; bases outside gene matches: 7. Here the CDR3 DNA reads TGTGCCAGCAGTTCTACAGGGGGCGATTCCGGGGAGCTGTTTTTT. Its translation: CASSSTGGDSGELFF.

J is TRBJ2-1 and V is TRBV13; 7 bases map to TRBD2. V dropped 2 bases and J dropped 4; count of bases not matched to a gene: 5. The CDR3 has 15 amino acids. CDR1 PRHDT and CDR2 FYEKMQ come from the germline V gene (reference sequence). The CDR3 region is CASSLNGGLYNEQFF. CDR3 nucleotides: TGTGCCAGCAGCTTAAACGGGGGGTTGTACAATGAGCAGTTCTTC.

The chain combines TRBV7-9 with TRBJ1-2, with D maybe TRBD1 (6 bases). Germline CDR1 is SEHNR and CDR2 is FQNEAQ (reference sequence). The CDR3 is 17 amino acids. The ends were cut back, 1 base at V and 3 bases at J, with 18 bases in the middle. This chain's CDR3 is CASSLVGDGQFHYGYTF. The CDR3 region has the DNA TGTGCCAGCAGCTTAGTGGGGGACGGACAGTTCCACTATGGCTACACCTTC.

This chain uses TRBV28 with TRBJ2-7, with no clear D. The CDR3 totals 14 residues. CDR1 is MDHEN and CDR2 is SYDVKM in the germline V gene. Trimming left V 1 base short and J 6 bases short, with 13 bases between. The CDR3 DNA reads as TGTGCCAGCAGTTTATATGGGCCTGCGTTCGAGCAGTACTTC. Translating it yields CASSLYGPAFEQYF. Full variable domain (remainder filled in from reference TRBV28 and TRBJ2-7): DVKVTQSSRYLVKRTGEKVFLECVQDMDHENMFWYRQDPGLGLRLIYFSYDVKMKEKGDIPEGYSVSREKKERFSLILESASTNQTSMYLCASSLYGPAFEQYFGPGTRLTVT.

The V call is TRBV18, the J call TRBJ1-1; D is unclear. Germline lookup yields CDR1 KGHSH and CDR2 LQKENI. The CDR3 consists of 13 residues. V lost 2 bases to trimming and J lost 6 bases, with 10 bases between them. In nucleotides, the CDR3 is TGTGCCAGCTCACCAATTCAAGAGGCTGAAGCTTTCTTT. Translated: CASSPIQEAEAFF.

The chain has TRBV27 and TRBJ1-2; D possibly corresponds to TRBD1 (6 bases). V shed 2 bases and J shed 7 bases, with 14 bases lying between them. Germline V gene sequence: CDR1 MNHEY, CDR2 SMNVEV (reference sequence). This CDR3 is built from 14 residues. In nucleotides, the CDR3 is TGTGCCAGCAGTTTAGGGCAGGGGTGGGGTGGCTACACCTTC. It codes for CASSLGQGWGGYTF.

The J gene is TRBJ2-3, the V gene TRBV4-2, with 7 bases fitting TRBD1. Germline V CDR1 and CDR2: LGHNA, YNFKEQ. V shed 0 bases and J 1 base; nucleotides not matched to a gene: 7. The CDR3 has 17 residues. This CDR3 reads CASSQDYRGLGTDTQYF. CDR3 in DNA: TGTGCCAGCAGCCAAGATTACAGGGGCTTAGGCACAGATACGCAGTATTTT.

The chain links TRBV28 to TRBJ1-1, with 8 bases aligning to TRBD1. V shed 5 bases, J shed 2 bases, and the junction held 10 bases outside the gene matches. The CDR3 totals 16 residues. The germline gives CDR1 MDHEN, CDR2 SYDVKM. The CDR3 nucleotides read TGTGCCAGCAGTACGCCACCAGGGGGCAAAAACACTGAAGCTTTCTTT. It yields the protein CASSTPPGGKNTEAFF. The variable domain in full, with the rest retrieved from reference TRBV28 and TRBJ1-1, is DVKVTQSSRYLVKRTGEKVFLECVQDMDHENMFWYRQDPGLGLRLIYFSYDVKMKEKGDIPEGYSVSREKKERFSLILESASTNQTSMYLCASSTPPGGKNTEAFFGQGTRLTVV.

This clone has just one count. The rearrangement uses TRBV19 and TRBJ2-1; tentative D call: TRBD1 (5 bases). V was trimmed by 9 bases and J by 0 bases, leaving 15 bases between them. The CDR3 extends over 15 amino acids. Germline CDR1 and CDR2: LNHDA and SQIVND (reference sequence). In DNA form, the CDR3 reads TGTGCCAGCGGGTGGGGCGGAGCCTCCTACAATGAGCAGTTCTTC. As protein: CASGWGGASYNEQFF.

This CDR3 reads CASARDRYNETQYF. In DNA, the CDR3 is TGCGCCAGCGCAAGGGACAGGTATAACGAGACCCAGTACTTC. V and J are TRBV5-1 and TRBJ2-5, with 8 bases matching TRBD1. Germline V gene sequence: CDR1 SGHRS, CDR2 YFSETQ. The CDR3 runs 14 residues. J gave up 5 bases and V 7 bases, and 10 bases lay outside the gene matches.

This chain joins TRBV19 and TRBJ2-5; D possibly corresponds to TRBD1 (6 bases). This CDR3 spans 15 amino acids. The germline V and J ends were trimmed by 6 bases and 5 bases, with 19 bases remaining between them. Germline lookup yields CDR1 LNHDA and CDR2 SQIVND (reference sequence). The CDR3 DNA reads as TGTGCCAGTAGGGAACAGGGTGCTGGGTCGGAGACCCAGTACTTC. Its translation: CASREQGAGSETQYF. Full variable domain (rest looked up from reference TRBV19 and TRBJ2-5): DGGITQSPKYLFRKEGQNVTLSCEQNLNHDAMYWYRQDPGQGLRLIYYSQIVNDFQKGDIAEGYSVSREKKESFPLTVTSAQKNPTAFYLCASREQGAGSETQYFGPGTRLLVL.

V is TRBV10-3 and J is TRBJ1-2; D not certain. CDR1 and CDR2 from the germline V gene are ENHRY and SYGVKD. V gave up 0 bases and J gave up 1 base, with 6 bases separating them. The length of the CDR3 is 14 residues. The CDR3 coding sequence is TGTGCCATCAGTGAGTCGCCGGTTAACTATGGCTACACCTTC. As protein: CAISESPVNYGYTF.

The rearrangement links TRBV11-3 to TRBJ1-1; D might be TRBD1 (5 bases). From germline, CDR1 is SGHNT and CDR2 YENEEA. This CDR3 has 14 amino acids. V was trimmed by 2 bases and J by 8 bases, leaving 15 bases between them. CDR3 bases: TGTGCCAGCAGCTTACATGCTGGGGCGAAGGAAGCTTTCTTT. Its translation: CASSLHAGAKEAFF.

This chain connects TRBV10-1 to TRBJ1-5; no definite D call. Germline values: CDR1 WNHNN, CDR2 SYGVQD (reference sequence). This CDR3 has 13 residues. The V end was cut by 1 base, the J end by 2 bases, with 3 bases between. CDR3 region: CASSELGNQPQHF. CDR3 bases: TGCGCCAGCAGTGAGTTAGGCAATCAGCCCCAGCATTTT.

The chain employs TRBV30 and TRBJ1-3; 8 bases match TRBD1. Unmatched junction bases numbered 9, after V lost 2 bases and J lost 0 bases. CDR3 length: 17 amino acids. Germline CDR1 is GTSNPN and CDR2 is SVGIG (reference sequence). The CDR3 region has the DNA TGTGCCTGGAGTCCCGGACAGGGATTGCCCTCTGGAAACACCATATATTTT. Its translation is CAWSPGQGLPSGNTIYF.

V usage is TRBV6-6 and J usage is TRBJ1-5; the match to TRBD1 covers 7 bases. The CDR3 has 15 amino acids. The germline V gene has CDR1 MNHNY and CDR2 SVGAGI (reference sequence). V trimming: 2 bases; J trimming: 3 bases; junction bases outside the gene matches: 4. The CDR3 DNA reads TGTGCCAGCAGTTACGCCAGGGGGGCCAATCAGCCCCAGCATTTT. Its protein product is CASSYARGANQPQHF.

The chain joins TRBV9 to TRBJ2-2; 7 positions match TRBD2. CDR3 length equals 18 residues. Trimming removed 1 base from V and 3 bases from J; junction bases left unmatched: 12. Germline CDR1 and CDR2: SGDLS and YYNGEE. The chain's CDR3 is CASSVTLRAGRDTGELFF. CDR3 DNA sequence: TGTGCCAGCAGCGTAACCCTCAGAGCGGGGAGGGACACCGGGGAGCTGTTTTTT.

This chain joins TRBV11-2 and TRBJ2-7; D is unclear. Looked up from germline, CDR1 is SGHAT and CDR2 is FQNNGV. Trimming took 5 bases from V and 9 from J, leaving 14 bases between them. The CDR3 totals 12 residues. CDR3 nucleotides: TGTGCCAGCAGCCAAACAGAGATTCTGCAGTACTTC. Translated, it gives CASSQTEILQYF. Filled out from reference TRBV11-2 and TRBJ2-7, the complete variable domain reads EAGVAQSPRYKIIEKRQSVAFWCNPISGHATLYWYQQILGQGPKLLIQFQNNGVVDDSQLPKDRFSAERLKGVDSTLKIQPAKLEDSAVYLCASSQTEILQYFGPGTRLTVT.

The rearrangement joins TRBV9 to TRBJ2-7; D not resolved. The ends were cut back, 0 bases at V and 1 base at J, with 11 bases in the middle. The CDR3 length is 15 residues. Germline lookup yields CDR1 SGDLS and CDR2 YYNGEE. The CDR3 region is CASSVGTSSSYEQYF. The DNA for the CDR3 is TGTGCCAGCAGCGTAGGAACATCCTCTTCCTACGAGCAGTACTTC.

This rearrangement joins TRBV7-2 to TRBJ2-1; D possibly corresponds to TRBD1 (6 bases). V was cut by 5 bases and J by 12 bases, with 14 bases left in between. The CDR3 runs to 12 residues. Germline lookup yields CDR1 SGHTA and CDR2 FQGNSA. CDR3 coding DNA: TGTGCCAGCAGCGAAAACAGGGCTCGGCAGTTCTTC. It is translated as CASSENRARQFF.